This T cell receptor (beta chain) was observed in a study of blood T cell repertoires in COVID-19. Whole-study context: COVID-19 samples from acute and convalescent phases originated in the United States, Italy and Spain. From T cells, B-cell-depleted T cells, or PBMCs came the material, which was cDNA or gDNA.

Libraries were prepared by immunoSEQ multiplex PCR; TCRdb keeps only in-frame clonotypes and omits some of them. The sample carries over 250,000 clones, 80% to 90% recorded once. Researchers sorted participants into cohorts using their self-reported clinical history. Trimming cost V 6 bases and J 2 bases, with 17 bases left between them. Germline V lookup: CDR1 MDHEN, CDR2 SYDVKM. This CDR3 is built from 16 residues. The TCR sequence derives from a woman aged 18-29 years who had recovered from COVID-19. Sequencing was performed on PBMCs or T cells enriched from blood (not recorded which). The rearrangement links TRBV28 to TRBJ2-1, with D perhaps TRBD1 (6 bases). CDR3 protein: CASSLGRGNTYNEQFF. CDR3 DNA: TGTGCCAGCAGCCTTGGTAGGGGGAACACCTACAATGAGCAGTTCTTC.